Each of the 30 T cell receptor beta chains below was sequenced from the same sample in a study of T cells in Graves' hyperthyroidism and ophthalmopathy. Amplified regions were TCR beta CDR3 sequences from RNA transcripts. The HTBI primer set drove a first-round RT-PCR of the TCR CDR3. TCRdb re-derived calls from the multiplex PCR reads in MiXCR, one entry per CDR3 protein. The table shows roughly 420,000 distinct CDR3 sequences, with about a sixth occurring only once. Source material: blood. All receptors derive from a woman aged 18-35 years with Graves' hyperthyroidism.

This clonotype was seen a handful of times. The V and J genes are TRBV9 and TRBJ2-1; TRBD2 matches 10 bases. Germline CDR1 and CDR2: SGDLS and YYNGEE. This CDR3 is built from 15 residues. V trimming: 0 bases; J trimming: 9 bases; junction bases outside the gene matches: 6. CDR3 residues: CASSVEAGGLGEQFF. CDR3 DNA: TGTGCCAGCAGCGTAGAAGCGGGGGGGCTAGGTGAGCAGTTCTTC. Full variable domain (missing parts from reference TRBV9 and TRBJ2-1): DSGVTQTPKHLITATGQRVTLRCSPRSGDLSVYWYQQSLDQGLQFLIQYYNGEERAKGNILERFSAQQFPDLHSELNLSSLELGDSALYFCASSVEAGGLGEQFFGPGTRLTVL.

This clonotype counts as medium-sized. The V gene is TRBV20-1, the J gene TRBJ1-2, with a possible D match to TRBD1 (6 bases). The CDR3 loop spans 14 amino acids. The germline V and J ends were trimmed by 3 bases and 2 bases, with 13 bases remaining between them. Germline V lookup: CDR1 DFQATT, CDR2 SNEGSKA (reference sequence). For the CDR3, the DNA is TGCAGTGCTAGGGGAACAGGGCTCAACTATGGCTACACCTTC. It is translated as CSARGTGLNYGYTF.

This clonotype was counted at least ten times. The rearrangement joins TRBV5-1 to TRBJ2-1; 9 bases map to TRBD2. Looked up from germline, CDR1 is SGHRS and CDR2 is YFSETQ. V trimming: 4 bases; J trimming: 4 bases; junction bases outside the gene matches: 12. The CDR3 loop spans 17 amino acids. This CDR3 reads CASSPRGAGGVYNEQFF. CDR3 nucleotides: TGCGCCAGCAGCCCACGGGGGGCGGGAGGGGTTTACAATGAGCAGTTCTTC.

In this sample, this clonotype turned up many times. CDR3 region: CASSETGIGEAFF. The DNA for the CDR3 is TGCGCCAGCAGCGAGACAGGGATCGGTGAAGCTTTCTTT. This chain uses TRBV10-1 with TRBJ1-1, with TRBD1 identical over 7 bases. Germline V gene lookup returns CDR1 WNHNN and CDR2 SYGVQD (reference sequence). After removal of 6 bases from V and 7 bases from J, the junction contained 8 bases not matched to a gene. The CDR3 runs to 13 residues.

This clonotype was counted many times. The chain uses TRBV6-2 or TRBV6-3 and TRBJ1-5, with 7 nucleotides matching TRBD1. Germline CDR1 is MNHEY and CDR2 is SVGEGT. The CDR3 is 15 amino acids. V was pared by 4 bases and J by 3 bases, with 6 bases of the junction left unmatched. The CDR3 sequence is CASSFRDRFNQPQHF. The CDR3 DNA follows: TGTGCCAGCAGTTTCCGGGACAGATTCAATCAGCCCCAGCATTTT.

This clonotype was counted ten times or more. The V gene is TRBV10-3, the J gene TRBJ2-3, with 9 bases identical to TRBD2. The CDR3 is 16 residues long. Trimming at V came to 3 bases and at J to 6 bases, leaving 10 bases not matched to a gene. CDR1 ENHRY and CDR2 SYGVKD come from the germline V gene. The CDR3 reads CAISEFAGGKMDTQYF. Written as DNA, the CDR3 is TGTGCCATCAGTGAATTTGCGGGAGGGAAGATGGATACGCAGTATTTT.

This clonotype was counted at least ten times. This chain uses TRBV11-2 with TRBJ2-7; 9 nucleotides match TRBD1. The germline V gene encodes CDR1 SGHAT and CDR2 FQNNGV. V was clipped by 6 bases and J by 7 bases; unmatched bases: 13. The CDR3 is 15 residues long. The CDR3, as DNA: TGTGCCAGCAGGGTTCCGGGACAGGGTACGGAGGAGCAGTACTTC. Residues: CASRVPGQGTEEQYF.

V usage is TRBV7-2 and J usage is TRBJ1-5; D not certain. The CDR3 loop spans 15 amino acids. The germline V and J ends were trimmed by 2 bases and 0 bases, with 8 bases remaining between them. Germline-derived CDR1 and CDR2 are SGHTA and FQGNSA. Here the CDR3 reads CASSLTIYSNQPQHF. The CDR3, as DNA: TGTGCCAGCAGCTTAACGATCTATAGCAATCAGCCCCAGCATTTT.

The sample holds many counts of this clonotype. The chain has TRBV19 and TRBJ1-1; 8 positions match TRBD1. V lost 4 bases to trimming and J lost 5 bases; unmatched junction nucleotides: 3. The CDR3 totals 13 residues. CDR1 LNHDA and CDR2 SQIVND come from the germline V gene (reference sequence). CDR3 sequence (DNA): TGTGCCAGTAGTACACAGGGGGGGACTGAAGCTTTCTTT. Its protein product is CASSTQGGTEAFF.

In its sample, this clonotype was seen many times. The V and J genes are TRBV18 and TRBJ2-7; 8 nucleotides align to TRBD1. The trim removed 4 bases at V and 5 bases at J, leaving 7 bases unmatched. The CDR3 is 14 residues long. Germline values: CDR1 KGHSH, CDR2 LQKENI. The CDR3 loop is CASSRKTGENEQYF. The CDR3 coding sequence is TGTGCCAGCTCACGAAAGACAGGGGAGAACGAGCAGTACTTC. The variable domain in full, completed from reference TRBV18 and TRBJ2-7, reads NAGVMQNPRHLVRRRGQEARLRCSPMKGHSHVYWYRQLPEEGLKFMVYLQKENIIDESGMPKERFSAEFPKEGPSILRIQQVVRGDSAAYFCASSRKTGENEQYFGPGTRLTVT.

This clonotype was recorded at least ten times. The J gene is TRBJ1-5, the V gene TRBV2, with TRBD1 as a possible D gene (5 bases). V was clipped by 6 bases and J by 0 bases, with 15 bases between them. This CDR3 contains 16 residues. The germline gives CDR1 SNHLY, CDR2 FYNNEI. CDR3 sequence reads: CASSVGPAYSNQPQHF. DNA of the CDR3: TGTGCCAGCAGCGTGGGACCGGCTTATAGCAATCAGCCCCAGCATTTT.

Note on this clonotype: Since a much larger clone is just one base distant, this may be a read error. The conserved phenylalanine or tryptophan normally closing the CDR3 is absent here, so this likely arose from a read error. The DNA for the CDR3 is TGTGCCAGCAGCCAATCCTGGACAGCAAACTATGGCTACACCCTC. Amino acids: CASSQSWTANYGYTL. The rearrangement links TRBV16 to TRBJ1-2, with D possibly matching TRBD1 (6 bases). Trimming cost V 0 bases and J 2 bases, with 10 bases left between them. This CDR3 comprises 15 residues. In germline, CDR1 is KGHSY, CDR2 FQNENV.

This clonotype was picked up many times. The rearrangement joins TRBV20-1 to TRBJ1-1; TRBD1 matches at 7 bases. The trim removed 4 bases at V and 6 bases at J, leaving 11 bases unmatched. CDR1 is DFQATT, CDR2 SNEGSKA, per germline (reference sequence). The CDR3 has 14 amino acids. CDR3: CSATRRQGRSEAFF. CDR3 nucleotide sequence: TGCAGTGCTACCCGGCGACAGGGTCGATCTGAAGCTTTCTTT.

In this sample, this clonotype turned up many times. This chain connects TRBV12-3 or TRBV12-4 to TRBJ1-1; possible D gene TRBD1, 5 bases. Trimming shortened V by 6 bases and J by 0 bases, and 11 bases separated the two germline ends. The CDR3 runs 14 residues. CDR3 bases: TGTGCCAGCAGCATAGACAGCCTGAACACTGAAGCTTTCTTT. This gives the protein CASSIDSLNTEAFF.

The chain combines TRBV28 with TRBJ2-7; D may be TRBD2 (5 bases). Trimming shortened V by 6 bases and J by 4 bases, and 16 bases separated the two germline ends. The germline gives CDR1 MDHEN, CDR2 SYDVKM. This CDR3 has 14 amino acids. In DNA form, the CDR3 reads TGTGCCAGCAGGGCTGGCGGGCGCTATTACGAGCAGTACTTC. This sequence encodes CASRAGGRYYEQYF.

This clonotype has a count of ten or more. This chain's CDR3 is CASKPGGRLIYNEQFF. The CDR3 nucleotides are TGTGCCAGCAAGCCGGGCGGGAGACTGATTTACAATGAGCAGTTCTTC. The chain joins TRBV12-3 or TRBV12-4 to TRBJ2-1; 7 bases agree with TRBD2. Trimming took 7 bases from V and 4 from J; bases not matched to a gene: 13. This CDR3 has 16 residues.

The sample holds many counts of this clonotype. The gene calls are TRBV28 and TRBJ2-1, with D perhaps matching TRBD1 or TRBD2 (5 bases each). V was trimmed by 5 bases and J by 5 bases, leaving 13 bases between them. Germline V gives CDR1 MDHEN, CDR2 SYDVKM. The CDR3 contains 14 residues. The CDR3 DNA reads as TGTGCCAGCAGTGGGGGACCGCTTAACAATGAGCAGTTCTTC. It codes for CASSGGPLNNEQFF.

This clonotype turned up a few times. CDR3 nucleotide sequence: TGCGCCAGCAGCCACATACTCGGGGCAGTAATGCACACTGAAGCTTTCTTT. Protein: CASSHILGAVMHTEAFF. The chain uses TRBV4-1 and TRBJ1-1; D perhaps matches TRBD1 (5 bases). The CDR3 totals 17 residues. Germline CDR1 is MGHRA and CDR2 is YSYEKL. The germline V and J ends were trimmed by 3 bases and 3 bases, with 20 bases remaining between them.

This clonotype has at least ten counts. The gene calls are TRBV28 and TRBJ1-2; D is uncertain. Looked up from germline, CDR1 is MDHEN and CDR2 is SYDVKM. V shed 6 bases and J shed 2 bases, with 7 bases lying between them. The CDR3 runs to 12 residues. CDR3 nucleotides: TGTGCCAGCAGGCAGGAGAACTATGGCTACACCTTC. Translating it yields CASRQENYGYTF.

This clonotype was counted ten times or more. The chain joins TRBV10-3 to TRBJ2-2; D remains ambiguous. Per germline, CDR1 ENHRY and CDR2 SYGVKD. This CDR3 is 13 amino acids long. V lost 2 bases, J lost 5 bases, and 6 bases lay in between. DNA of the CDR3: TGTGCCATCAGTGAGACGGATACCGGGGAGCTGTTTTTT. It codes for CAISETDTGELFF.

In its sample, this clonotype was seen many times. DNA of the CDR3: TGTGCCAGCAGCACCTACAAAGCCACTAGCGGGAGTTACGAGCAGTACTTC. It specifies CASSTYKATSGSYEQYF. V is TRBV11-2 and J is TRBJ2-7; TRBD2 aligns across 11 bases. Germline V gene lookup returns CDR1 SGHAT and CDR2 FQNNGV. The CDR3 covers 17 residues. V shed 5 bases, J shed 4 bases, and the junction held 13 bases outside the gene matches. The complete variable domain, with remaining parts taken from reference TRBV11-2 and TRBJ2-7, reads EAGVAQSPRYKIIEKRQSVAFWCNPISGHATLYWYQQILGQGPKLLIQFQNNGVVDDSQLPKDRFSAERLKGVDSTLKIQPAKLEDSAVYLCASSTYKATSGSYEQYFGPGTRLTVT.

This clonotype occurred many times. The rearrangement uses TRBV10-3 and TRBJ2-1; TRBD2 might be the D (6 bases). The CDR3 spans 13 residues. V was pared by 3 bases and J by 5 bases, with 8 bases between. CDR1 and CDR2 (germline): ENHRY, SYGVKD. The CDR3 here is CAISDWGDNEQFF. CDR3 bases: TGTGCCATCAGTGACTGGGGGGACAATGAGCAGTTCTTC.

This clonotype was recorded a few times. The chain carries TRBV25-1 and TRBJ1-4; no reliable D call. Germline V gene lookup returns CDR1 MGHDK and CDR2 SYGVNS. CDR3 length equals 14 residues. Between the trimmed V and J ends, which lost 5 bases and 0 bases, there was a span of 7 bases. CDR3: CASSPKATNEKLFF. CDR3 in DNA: TGTGCCAGCAGTCCCAAAGCAACTAATGAAAAACTGTTTTTT.

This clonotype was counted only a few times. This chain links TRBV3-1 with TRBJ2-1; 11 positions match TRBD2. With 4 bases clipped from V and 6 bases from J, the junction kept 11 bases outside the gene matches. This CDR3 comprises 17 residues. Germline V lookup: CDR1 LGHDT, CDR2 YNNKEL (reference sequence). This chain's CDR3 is CASSPLFPGTSGNEQFF. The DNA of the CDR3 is TGTGCCAGCAGCCCCCTTTTTCCCGGGACTAGCGGCAATGAGCAGTTCTTC.

CDR3 sequence (DNA): TGTGCCAGCAGTGAAGAAGTAGCGAATGAAAAACTGTTTTTT. This sequence encodes CASSEEVANEKLFF. V gene TRBV2 combines with J gene TRBJ1-4; D call uncertain. Germline lookup yields CDR1 SNHLY and CDR2 FYNNEI. The CDR3 length is 14 residues. V lost 1 base and J lost 5, with 8 bases in between.

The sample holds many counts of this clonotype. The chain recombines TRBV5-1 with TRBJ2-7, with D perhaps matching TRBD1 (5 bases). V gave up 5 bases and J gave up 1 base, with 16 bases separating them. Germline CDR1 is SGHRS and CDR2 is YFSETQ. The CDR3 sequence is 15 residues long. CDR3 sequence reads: CASSSSGNRSYEQYF. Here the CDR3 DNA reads TGCGCCAGCAGTTCATCAGGGAATCGGTCCTACGAGCAGTACTTC.

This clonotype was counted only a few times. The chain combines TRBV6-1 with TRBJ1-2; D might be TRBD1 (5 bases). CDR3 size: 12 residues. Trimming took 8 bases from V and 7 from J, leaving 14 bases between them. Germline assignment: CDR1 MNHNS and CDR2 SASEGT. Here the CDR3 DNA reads TGTGCCAGCGGGCGAGGGACCATTGGCTACACCTTC. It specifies CASGRGTIGYTF.

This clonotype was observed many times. CDR3 nucleotides: TGTGCCAGCAGGTACAGTAATCAGCCCCAGCATTTT. Encoded protein: CASRYSNQPQHF. J is TRBJ1-5 and V is TRBV28; the D is unclear. CDR1 is MDHEN and CDR2 is SYDVKM in the germline V gene. The V gene lost 6 bases and the J gene lost 4 bases, with 7 bases spanning the gap. CDR3 length: 12 residues. Filled out from reference TRBV28 and TRBJ1-5, the complete variable domain reads DVKVTQSSRYLVKRTGEKVFLECVQDMDHENMFWYRQDPGLGLRLIYFSYDVKMKEKGDIPEGYSVSREKKERFSLILESASTNQTSMYLCASRYSNQPQHFGDGTRLSIL.

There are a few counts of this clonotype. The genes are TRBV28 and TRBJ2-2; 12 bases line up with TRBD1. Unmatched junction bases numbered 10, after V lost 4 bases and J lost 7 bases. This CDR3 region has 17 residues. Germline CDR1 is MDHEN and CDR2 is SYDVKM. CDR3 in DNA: TGTGCCAGCAGTTGGGGGGGGACAGGGGGCGCCGTCGGGGAGCTGTTTTTT. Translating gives CASSWGGTGGAVGELFF.

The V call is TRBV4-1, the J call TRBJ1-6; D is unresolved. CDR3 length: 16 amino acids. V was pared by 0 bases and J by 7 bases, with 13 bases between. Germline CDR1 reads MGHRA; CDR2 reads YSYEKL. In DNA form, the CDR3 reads TGCGCCAGCAGCCAAGAAGGTGGGAGGGAGAATTCACCCCTCCACTTT. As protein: CASSQEGGRENSPLHF.